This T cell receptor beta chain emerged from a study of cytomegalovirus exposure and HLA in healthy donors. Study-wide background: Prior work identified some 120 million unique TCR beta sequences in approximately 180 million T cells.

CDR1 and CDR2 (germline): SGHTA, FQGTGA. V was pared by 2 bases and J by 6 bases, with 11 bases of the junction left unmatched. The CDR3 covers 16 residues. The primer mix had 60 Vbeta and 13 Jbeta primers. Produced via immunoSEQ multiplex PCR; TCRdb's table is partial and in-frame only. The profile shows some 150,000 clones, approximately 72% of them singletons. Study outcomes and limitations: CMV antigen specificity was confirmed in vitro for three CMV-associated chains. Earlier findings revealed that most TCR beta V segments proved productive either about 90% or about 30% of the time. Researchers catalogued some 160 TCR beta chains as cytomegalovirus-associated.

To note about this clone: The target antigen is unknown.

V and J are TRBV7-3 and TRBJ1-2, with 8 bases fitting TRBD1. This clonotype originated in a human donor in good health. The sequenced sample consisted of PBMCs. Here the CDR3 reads CASSLDPGGASDGYTF. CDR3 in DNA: TGTGCCAGCAGCTTAGACCCAGGGGGCGCGTCGGATGGCTACACCTTC.